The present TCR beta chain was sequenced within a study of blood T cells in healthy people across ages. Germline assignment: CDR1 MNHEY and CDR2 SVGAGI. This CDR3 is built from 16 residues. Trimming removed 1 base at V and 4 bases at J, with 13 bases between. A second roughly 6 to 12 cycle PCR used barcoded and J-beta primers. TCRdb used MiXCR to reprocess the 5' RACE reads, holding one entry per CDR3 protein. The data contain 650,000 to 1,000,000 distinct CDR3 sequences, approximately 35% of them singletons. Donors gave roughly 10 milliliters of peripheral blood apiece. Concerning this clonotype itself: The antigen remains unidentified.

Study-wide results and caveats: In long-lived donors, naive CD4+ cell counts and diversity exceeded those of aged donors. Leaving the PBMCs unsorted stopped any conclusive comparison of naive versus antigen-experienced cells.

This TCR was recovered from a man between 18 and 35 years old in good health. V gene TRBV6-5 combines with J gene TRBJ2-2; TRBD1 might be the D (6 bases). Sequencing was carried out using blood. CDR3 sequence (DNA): TGTGCCAGCAGTTACTTTACAGGGATTGGCACCGGGGAGCTGTTTTTT. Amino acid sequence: CASSYFTGIGTGELFF.